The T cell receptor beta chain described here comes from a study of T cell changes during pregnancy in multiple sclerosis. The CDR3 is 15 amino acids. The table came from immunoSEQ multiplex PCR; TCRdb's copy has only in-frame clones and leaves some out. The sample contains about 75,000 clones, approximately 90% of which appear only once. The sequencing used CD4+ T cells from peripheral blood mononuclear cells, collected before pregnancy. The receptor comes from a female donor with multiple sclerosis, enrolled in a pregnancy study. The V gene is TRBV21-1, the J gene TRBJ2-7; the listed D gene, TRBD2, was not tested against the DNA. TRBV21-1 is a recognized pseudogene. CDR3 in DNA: TGTGCCAGCAGCAAAGCAAAGCGGAACTCCTACGAGCAGTACTTC. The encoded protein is CASSKAKRNSYEQYF.